This TCR beta chain appears in the sequencing data of a study of identical twins. This clonotype has ten or more counts. Its antigen remains unidentified. TCRdb independently ran MiXCR on the 5' RACE reads; one entry per CDR3 protein. This table has over 600,000 distinct CDR3 sequences, 21% appearing once. Overall study findings and caveats: Insertion counts were lower in abundant cord blood beta clonotypes, a trend that memory repertoires did not show. Out-of-frame alpha sequences shared by twins showed excess low generation probability.

The CDR3 contains 14 residues. V lost 0 bases, J lost 11 bases, and 10 bases stayed unmatched. In germline, CDR1 is SQVTM, CDR2 ANQGSEA. This sample also belongs to another study, concerning T cells expressing NK-cell markers. Per that paper: The study drew TCR beta repertoires from sorted CD3+CD56+NKG2C+, CD3+CD56+NKG2C- and CD3+CD56-NKG2C+ T cells. No clear determination of HCMV specificity was made for expanded NKG2C+ T cell clones.

Source material: PBMCs. V gene TRBV29-1 combines with J gene TRBJ2-1; 7 bases are a match to TRBD2. This receptor was obtained from a woman aged 18-35 years in good health. The CDR3 loop is CSVEESGGWGKQFF. CDR3 coding DNA: TGCAGCGTTGAAGAATCGGGGGGTTGGGGAAAGCAGTTCTTC.